The present TCR beta chain was sequenced within a study of blood T cell repertoires in COVID-19. Looking at the study overall: Samples representing acute and convalescent COVID-19 were sourced from the United States, Italy and Spain. In each case, the material was cDNA or gDNA derived from T cells, B-cell-depleted T cells, or PBMCs.

The V and J ends lost 3 bases and 5 bases, in that order; junction bases with no gene match: 8. Germline CDR1 reads DFQATT; CDR2 reads SNEGSKA (reference sequence). The CDR3 length is 14 residues. The authors' processing: Counts of nucleated cells, estimated from reference gene primer amplification, were obtained. Clones were read by immunoSEQ multiplex PCR, and TCRdb kept only the in-frame ones, dropping some. D and trimming come from the DNA, and the V and J calls and clone size come from that table. The sample has 250,000 to 350,000 clones, about 88% seen once. Sequencing was done on a sample of peripheral blood. The chain uses TRBV20-1 and TRBJ2-7; 9 bases fit TRBD2. This TCR derives from a woman in her sixties with acute or convalescent COVID-19. The CDR3, as DNA: TGCAGTGCTAGTGAGGCGGGAGGGCCGAACGAGCAGTACTTC. Amino acid sequence: CSASEAGGPNEQYF.